This T cell receptor beta chain is drawn from a study of OX40 agonist ivuxolimab in advanced cancers. Whole-study context: The dose-escalation cohort was approximately 84% male, with a mean age of approximately 61 years, ranging about 20 to 79.

Libraries were prepared by immunoSEQ multiplex PCR; TCRdb keeps only in-frame clonotypes and omits some of them. Among tens of thousands of clones, about 89% were seen once, and the ten largest hold roughly 25%. Findings and limits, study-wide: Low levels of normalized T-cell clonal expansion also appeared in some nonresponders.

J lost 4 bases, V lost 6 bases, and 7 bases had no gene match. The CDR3 covers 15 residues. Germline CDR1 reads KGHSH; CDR2 reads LQKENI. This clone has a handful of counts. The antigen is unknown. This clonotype was sampled from an adult with an advanced solid tumor such as melanoma, head and neck, liver or kidney cancer. The rearrangement joins TRBV18 to TRBJ1-3, with TRBD1 identical over 9 bases. The material sequenced was CD4+ or CD8+ T cells sorted from blood, taken in a trial of the OX40 agonist ivuxolimab. The DNA of the CDR3 is TGTGCCAGCTCTGGGACAGGGCGTCCCGGAAACACCATATATTTT. Translating it yields CASSGTGRPGNTIYF.